This TCR beta chain was identified during a study of blood T cells in healthy people across ages. Study at large: In model experiments, template switching was able to capture about one barcoded beta molecule for every two T cells that were present. General study points: Naive and antigen-experienced cells were not separated, limiting conclusive comparison.

Individuals who donated were healthy Caucasians from Russia aged roughly 6 to 95. Extraction of total RNA produced a minimum of 5 micrograms from each sample. A second PCR of 7 to 11 cycles used a sample-barcoded 5' primer and a J-beta primer mix. TCRdb re-derived calls from the 5' RACE reads in MiXCR, one entry per CDR3 protein. The sample includes hundreds of thousands of distinct CDR3 sequences, approximately 21% seen only once; the top ten take roughly 3.4%. The germline gives CDR1 SQVTM, CDR2 ANQGSEA. J gave up 2 bases and V 4 bases, and 2 bases lay outside the gene matches. This CDR3 has 12 amino acids. This clonotype appeared a few times. The antigen is unknown.

The specimen sequenced was blood. The TCR sequence derives from a man aged 70-80 years in good health. This chain uses TRBV29-1 with TRBJ2-7; 7 bases are a match to TRBD1. As DNA, the CDR3 is TGCAGCGTTGCAGGACAGGCCTACGAGCAGTACTTC. It codes for CSVAGQAYEQYF.